Reported below is one T cell receptor beta chain. Enrolment of Seattle patients took place during active infection, and they were followed longitudinally. The CDR3 length is 17 residues. The junction had 10 bases not matched to a gene; V was cut back by 5 bases and J by 2 bases. Germline V lookup: CDR1 LNHDA, CDR2 SQIVND (reference sequence). This sample was included in a study of blood T cell repertoires in COVID-19. Study as a whole: Italy, Spain and the United States were the sources of the convalescent and acute COVID-19 samples. The analysed material was cDNA or gDNA that came from T cells, B-cell-depleted T cells, or PBMCs.

Per the study methods: Reference gene primer amplification yielded estimated nucleated cell counts. Sequenced by immunoSEQ multiplex PCR; TCRdb stores in-frame clones only, minus some. V, J and clone size were drawn from that table, and D and trimming were deduced from the DNA. Of about 96,000 clones listed, 80% to 90% are singletons. The V call is TRBV19, the J call TRBJ2-3, with TRBD1 identical over 10 bases. Sequencing was carried out using peripheral blood. The sequence derives from a human donor with COVID-19, enrolled during active disease. The donor label of this sample is uncertain. CDR3 DNA sequence: TGTGCCAGTAGTGCCACGCCGGGACAGGGGAACACAGATACGCAGTATTTT. The encoded protein is CASSATPGQGNTDTQYF.